A single sample gave rise to the 12 T cell receptor beta chains below, sequenced in a study of response to subunit inactivated influenza vaccine (dated by TCRdb to 2016 to 2018). The library was made by RT-PCR. Sequencing relied on an Illumina HiSeq 2500. Using fastp at Q25 and MiXCR, TCRdb reprocessed the public reads and kept productive beta chains. Under each unique CDR3 protein, matching rows form one entry showing the most common genes and DNA. This sample has hundreds of thousands of distinct CDR3 sequences in its table, and 6.5% to 8% of those were observed once. Under 15% of the sample is in the top ten clones. Specimen: PBMCs from blood, collected about 23 months after vaccination. The source of these receptors is a man aged 50-75 years who received an inactivated influenza vaccine. Donor details come from another sample of the same person, matched by shared clones.

This clonotype has only a few counts. J is TRBJ1-6 and V is TRBV6-1; the D is unclear. This CDR3 has 15 amino acids. V was clipped by 5 bases and J by 8 bases, with 16 bases between them. Germline assignment: CDR1 MNHNS and CDR2 SASEGT. The CDR3 nucleotides read TGTGCCAGCAGTCCCGGACGGACTCCGTATTCACCCCTCCACTTT. Its translation is CASSPGRTPYSPLHF.

The chain combines TRBV12-3 or TRBV12-4 with TRBJ2-1, with D perhaps matching TRBD1 or TRBD2 (5 bases each). Between the trimmed V and J ends, which lost 0 bases and 5 bases, there was a span of 11 bases. This CDR3 comprises 15 residues. The CDR3 nucleotides are TGTGCCAGCAGTTTAGCGCGAGGGGAAAACAATGAGCAGTTCTTC. This encodes CASSLARGENNEQFF.

V gene TRBV7-2 combines with J gene TRBJ1-1, with 7 nucleotides matching TRBD1. This CDR3 region has 13 residues. Germline CDR1 and CDR2: SGHTA and FQGNSA. V was pared by 6 bases and J by 4 bases, with 5 bases of the junction left unmatched. The CDR3 nucleotides are TGTGCCAGCAGGCCTGCAGGGGGCACTGAAGCTTTCTTT. Protein sequence: CASRPAGGTEAFF.

The chain joins TRBV20-1 to TRBJ2-7, with D possibly matching TRBD2 (5 bases). V lost 2 bases to trimming and J lost 3 bases, with 8 bases between them. This CDR3 has 12 amino acids. Per germline, CDR1 DFQATT and CDR2 SNEGSKA (reference sequence). CDR3 amino acids: CSARLAHYEQYF. The CDR3 DNA follows: TGCAGTGCTAGACTAGCACACTACGAGCAGTACTTC.

The sample holds a few counts of this clonotype. The chain carries TRBV28 and TRBJ2-6; D not certain. This CDR3 region has 16 residues. Trimming shortened V by 9 bases and J by 0 bases, and 15 bases separated the two germline ends. Germline CDR1 and CDR2: MDHEN and SYDVKM. The CDR3 spells CASTSRLRSGANVLTF. CDR3 nucleotides: TGTGCCAGTACCAGCAGACTCCGCTCTGGGGCCAACGTCCTGACTTTC.

This clonotype occurred many times. J is TRBJ2-7 and V is TRBV9; 7 nucleotides agree with TRBD1. This CDR3 is built from 14 residues. The ends lost 4 bases at V and 2 bases at J; junction bases unmatched: 6. Germline values: CDR1 SGDLS, CDR2 YYNGEE. The CDR3 bases are TGTGCCAGCAGCCTTAACCAGGGGGCCTACGAGCAGTACTTC. Amino acids: CASSLNQGAYEQYF.

This clonotype showed up just a few times. The chain joins TRBV6-1 to TRBJ2-4; D is possibly TRBD1 (7 bases). Germline-derived CDR1 and CDR2 are MNHNS and SASEGT. CDR3 size: 14 residues. V was shortened by 4 bases and J by 6 bases, with 13 bases between the two germline ends. CDR3 residues: CASSARQGGNIQYF. The CDR3 bases are TGTGCCAGCAGTGCTCGACAGGGAGGAAACATTCAGTACTTC.

This clonotype was seen a few times. This sequence joins TRBV4-2 and TRBJ1-5; D not certain. Germline V CDR1 and CDR2: LGHNA, YNFKEQ. Deletions cut 0 bases from V and 1 base from J, with 7 bases between. The CDR3 consists of 15 residues. The chain's CDR3 is CASSQDPASNQPQHF. The CDR3, as DNA: TGTGCCAGCAGCCAAGATCCGGCAAGCAATCAGCCCCAGCATTTT.

This clonotype was observed a single time. This chain uses TRBV11-3 with TRBJ2-3, with a possible D match to TRBD1 (5 bases). With 0 bases removed from V and 10 bases from J, the gap between germline ends came to 11 bases. Germline V gives CDR1 SGHNT, CDR2 YENEEA. This CDR3 contains 13 residues. The CDR3: CASSLDRVSAQYF. CDR3 coding DNA: TGTGCCAGCAGCTTAGACAGGGTATCAGCGCAGTATTTT. Full variable domain (missing parts from reference TRBV11-3 and TRBJ2-3): EAGVVQSPRYKIIEKKQPVAFWCNPISGHNTLYWYLQNLGQGPELLIRYENEEAVDDSQLPKDRFSAERLKGVDSTLKIQPAELGDSAVYLCASSLDRVSAQYFGPGTRLTVL.

Comment on this clonotype: An end of the junction differs from the germline gene, which may be a read error. This rearrangement joins TRBV3-1 to TRBJ2-1; TRBD2 matches 8 bases. Germline V gene sequence: CDR1 LGHDT, CDR2 YNNKEL (reference sequence). This CDR3 has 15 residues. CDR3 residues: CASTQRNLAGNEQFF. CDR3 sequence (DNA): TGTGCCAGCACCCAACGGAACTTAGCGGGAAATGAGCAGTTCTTC.

Many counts were recorded for this clonotype. This chain uses TRBV7-2 with TRBJ2-7; 7 nucleotides line up with TRBD1. Germline V gene sequence: CDR1 SGHTA, CDR2 FQGNSA. The junction had 6 bases not matched to a gene; V was cut back by 3 bases and J by 4 bases. The CDR3 length is 14 residues. CDR3 coding DNA: TGTGCCAGCAGCTTTGGGACAGCTTTGTACGAGCAGTACTTC. Amino acids: CASSFGTALYEQYF.

This clonotype was observed a handful of times. The V gene is TRBV30, the J gene TRBJ1-4, with no clear D. The germline V and J ends were trimmed by 3 bases and 6 bases, with 11 bases remaining between them. The CDR3 sequence is 13 residues long. Germline lookup yields CDR1 GTSNPN and CDR2 SVGIG (reference sequence). CDR3 in amino acids: CAWRLPGHEKLFF. The DNA for the CDR3 is TGTGCCTGGAGGCTTCCGGGCCATGAAAAACTGTTTTTT.